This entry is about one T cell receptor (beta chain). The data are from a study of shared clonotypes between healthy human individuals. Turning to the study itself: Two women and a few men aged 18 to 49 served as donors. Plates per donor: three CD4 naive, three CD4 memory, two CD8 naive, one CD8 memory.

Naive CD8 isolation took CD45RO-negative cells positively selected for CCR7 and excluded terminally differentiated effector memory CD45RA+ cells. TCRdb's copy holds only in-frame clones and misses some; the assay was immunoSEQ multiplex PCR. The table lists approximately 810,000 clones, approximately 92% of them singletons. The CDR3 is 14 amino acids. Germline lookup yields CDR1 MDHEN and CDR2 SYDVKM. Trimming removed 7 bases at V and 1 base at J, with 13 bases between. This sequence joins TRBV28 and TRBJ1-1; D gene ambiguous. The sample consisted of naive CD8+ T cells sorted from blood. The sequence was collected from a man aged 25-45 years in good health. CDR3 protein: CASIRLKRNTEAFF. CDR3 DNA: TGTGCCAGCATCCGTCTGAAGCGGAACACTGAAGCTTTCTTT.